A selection of T cell receptor beta chains follows, all from one sample in a study of shared clonotypes between healthy human individuals. TCRdb's copy holds only in-frame clones and misses some; the assay was immunoSEQ multiplex PCR. This table holds approximately 1.1 million clones, approximately 78% found once. Sequencing input: memory CD4+ T cells from PBMCs. The receptors here all came from a man between 18 and 35 years old in good health. Some clones in this sample may be carry-over from other donors' samples. CDR3s include the opening cysteine and the closing phenylalanine or tryptophan. D genes are given only for firm matches. Rows may omit the clone size; those that give it use once, few, many or a size class.

TRBJ2-1 NA TRBV4-3 NA TGCGCCAGCAGCCAGGAGATAGCGGCCTACAATGAGCAGTTCTTC CASSQEIAAYNEQFF
TRBJ2-1 NA TRBV30 TRBD2 TGTGCCTGGACTCGAGCGGGAGAGCAGTTCTTC CAWTRAGEQFF
TRBJ2-3 NA TRBV2 TRBD2 TGTGCCAGCCGACTAGCGGGAGCAGATACGCAGTATTTT CASRLAGADTQYF
TRBJ1-2 many TRBV18 NA TGTGCCAGCTCACCACTCGCGGGGGACGAGGGGAACTATGGCTACACCTTC CASSPLAGDEGNYGYTF
TRBJ1-1 NA TRBV6-7 NA TGTGCCAGCAGTTACTCGAAAAACTTTCGGGTTTCGGTAGATACTGAAGCTTTCTTT CASSYSKNFRVSVDTEAFF
TRBJ2-1 NA TRBV5-1 TRBD2 TGCGCCAGCAGCTCATTAGCGGGAGTCTACTACAATGAGCAGTTCTTC CASSSLAGVYYNEQFF
TRBJ2-2 NA TRBV15 NA TGTGCCACCAGCGGATACGACGGGGGCACCGGGGAGCTGTTTTTT CATSGYDGGTGELFF
TRBJ2-1 NA TRBV25-1 TRBD1 TGTGCCAGCAGTTCTGACAGGGGGGTAAATGAGCAGTTCTTC CASSSDRGVNEQFF
TRBJ2-1 NA TRBV15 TRBD2 TGTGCCACCAGCAGAGTAGCGGGAGGGTACAATGAGCAGTTCTTC CATSRVAGGYNEQFF
TRBJ1-5 NA TRBV7-2 NA TGTGCCAGGAAGGATCAGCCCCAGCATTTT CARKDQPQHF
TRBJ1-5 NA TRBV7-2 TRBD1 TGTGCCAGCAGCTTCGGGACAGGGGGTCAGCCCCAGCATTTT CASSFGTGGQPQHF
TRBJ2-5 NA TRBV5-4 TRBD2 TGTGCCAGCAGCTCCGGAGCTAGCGGGAGGAGGGGAGAGACCCAGTACTTC CASSSGASGRRGETQYF
TRBJ2-2 NA TRBV7-8 NA TGTGCCAGCAGCCACCCCCGGACAGTTAACACCGGGGAGCTGTTTTTT CASSHPRTVNTGELFF
TRBJ1-5 NA TRBV19 TRBD1 TGTGCCGGCTCAGTGACAGGGGCCCTCGGTCAGCCCCAGCATTTT CAGSVTGALGQPQHF
TRBJ2-7 NA TRBV4-3 TRBD2 TGCGCCAGCAGCCAAGATATTACGACTAGCGGGAGTCCAGGGAGCTACGAGCAGTACTTC CASSQDITTSGSPGSYEQYF
TRBJ2-7 NA TRBV4-1 TRBD2 TGCGCCAGCAGCCAAATACCGACTAGCATAGAGCAGTACTTC CASSQIPTSIEQYF
TRBJ2-7 few TRBV10-3 NA TGTGCCATTGGACTTCTAAACTACGAGCAGTACTTC CAIGLLNYEQYF
TRBJ1-1 NA TRBV27 TRBD1 TGTGCCAGCAGTCCCAAGACAGGGTTGGCTTTCTTT CASSPKTGLAFF
TRBJ2-5 NA TRBV27 NA TGTGCCAGCAGTTTTGGTGCGGAGCGACGAGAGACCCAGTACTTC CASSFGAERRETQYF
TRBJ1-1 NA TRBV29-1 NA TGCAGCGTTGAGGGGGGAATGGGGCGGACCTCTTATTCTGAAGCTTTCTTT CSVEGGMGRTSYSEAFF
TRBJ1-2 NA TRBV28 NA TGTGCCAGCTCCGGCCCCCAAGTGAAGGACTTTACGAACTATGGCTACACCTTC CASSGPQVKDFTNYGYTF
TRBJ2-7 once TRBV5-5 TRBD1 TGTGCCAGCAGCCAATCCGGGACAGGGGGAATCGCCTACGAGCAGTACTTC CASSQSGTGGIAYEQYF
TRBJ1-4 NA TRBV6-6 NA TGTGCCAGCGCCTCGGGAGCTGAAAAACTGTTTTTT CASASGAEKLFF
TRBJ2-3 many TRBV13 TRBD2 TGTGCCAGCAGCCGCGGGAGCGGAACCACAGATACGCAGTATTTT CASSRGSGTTDTQYF
TRBJ2-4 many TRBV5-6 TRBD2 TGTGCCAGCAGCCCTCTTAGCGGGAGGACTGGTAGGGCCAAAAACATTCAGTACTTC CASSPLSGRTGRAKNIQYF
TRBJ2-2 NA TRBV19 TRBD1 TGTGCCAGCCGACCGGGACAGGGAGCGACCGGGGAGCTGTTTTTT CASRPGQGATGELFF
TRBJ2-1 NA TRBV29-1 TRBD2 TGCAGCGTGGCTAGCGGAACCTACAATGAGCAGTTCTTC CSVASGTYNEQFF
TRBJ2-7 NA TRBV19 NA TGTGCCAGTAGTATAACCTGGGACTTGAAAGGCGAGCAGTACTTC CASSITWDLKGEQYF
TRBJ1-3 NA TRBV5-1 NA TGCGCCACCGGCGACGGAAACACCATATATTTT CATGDGNTIYF
TRBJ2-1 NA TRBV7-3 TRBD1 TGTGCCAGCAGCTTATCCCCCAAGGACAGGGGAGGGGATGAGCAGTTCTTC CASSLSPKDRGGDEQFF
TRBJ1-2 NA TRBV6-6 NA TGTGCCAGCAGTTACGAGGGGGGGTATGGCTACACCTTC CASSYEGGYGYTF
TRBJ2-3 many TRBV7-9 NA TGTGCCAGCAGCTCCAGGGGCACAGATACGCAGTATTTT CASSSRGTDTQYF
TRBJ2-5 few TRBV5-1 NA TGCGCCAGCAGCTTTGGAACCCCTCAAGAGACCCAGTACTTC CASSFGTPQETQYF